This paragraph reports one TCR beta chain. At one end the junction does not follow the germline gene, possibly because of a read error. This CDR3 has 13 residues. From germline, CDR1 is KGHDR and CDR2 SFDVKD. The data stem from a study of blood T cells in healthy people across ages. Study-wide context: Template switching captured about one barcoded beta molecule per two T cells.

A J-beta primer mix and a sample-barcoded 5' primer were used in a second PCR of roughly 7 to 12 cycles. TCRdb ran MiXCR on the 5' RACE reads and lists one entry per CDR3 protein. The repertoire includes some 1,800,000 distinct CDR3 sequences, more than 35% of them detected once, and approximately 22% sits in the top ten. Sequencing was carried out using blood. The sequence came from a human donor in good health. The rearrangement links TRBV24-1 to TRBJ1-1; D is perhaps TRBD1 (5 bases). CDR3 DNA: TGCGCCACCAGCCCCGCGGGGCACACTGAAGCTTTCTTT. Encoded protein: CATSPAGHTEAFF.